This T cell receptor beta chain originates from a study of blood T cell repertoires in COVID-19. Germline lookup yields CDR1 SGHRS and CDR2 YFSETQ. Trimming removed 4 bases from V and 2 bases from J; junction bases left unmatched: 6. This CDR3 is 16 amino acids long. TCRdb's table, derived via immunoSEQ multiplex PCR, lists solely in-frame clones and lacks some. In the table there are about 150,000 clones, about 83% of which are singletons. V and J are TRBV5-1 and TRBJ2-1, with 10 bases aligning to TRBD2. The sample taken for sequencing was peripheral blood. The receptor comes from a man in his sixties or seventies who had recovered from COVID-19. CDR3 sequence reads: CASSDTSGRAYNEQFF. For the CDR3, the DNA is TGCGCCAGCAGCGACACGAGCGGGAGGGCCTACAATGAGCAGTTCTTC.